The 9 T cell receptor beta chains presented below share a single source sample, sequenced in a study of blood T cell repertoires in COVID-19. The method was immunoSEQ multiplex PCR; TCRdb's version includes in-frame clones alone and lacks a portion of them. The sample contains approximately 500,000 clones, roughly 90% of which appear only once. The sample taken for sequencing was PBMCs or T cells enriched from blood (not recorded which). These receptors all come from a woman aged 40 to 49 who had recovered from COVID-19.

The rearrangement uses TRBV19 and TRBJ2-3, with D possibly TRBD2 on 6 matching bases. The germline V and J ends were trimmed by 3 bases and 2 bases, with 12 bases remaining between them. Looked up from germline, CDR1 is LNHDA and CDR2 is SQIVND (reference sequence). The CDR3 sequence is 15 residues long. Here the CDR3 reads CASSIGSGHTDTQYF. CDR3 nucleotides: TGTGCCAGTAGTATTGGTAGCGGACACACAGATACGCAGTATTTT.

The sample holds one count of this clone. This chain joins TRBV19 and TRBJ1-5; D ambiguous. V was clipped by 7 bases and J by 6 bases, with 16 bases between them. Germline assignment: CDR1 LNHDA and CDR2 SQIVND (reference sequence). The CDR3 consists of 14 residues. In DNA form, the CDR3 reads TGTGCCAGTATGAAAGAGGGTTTTGGTCAGCCCCAGCATTTT. Translating gives CASMKEGFGQPQHF.

The chain employs TRBV14 and TRBJ1-6, with 7 bases lining up with TRBD1. This CDR3 is 18 amino acids long. Germline assignment: CDR1 SGHDN and CDR2 FVKESK. The junction had 16 bases not matched to a gene; V was cut back by 4 bases and J by 7 bases. Here the CDR3 DNA reads TGTGCCAGCAGCCTACGACGGGACAGTTTTGCCCTGAATTCACCCCTCCACTTT. Translation: CASSLRRDSFALNSPLHF.

The genes are TRBV5-1 and TRBJ2-1; 7 bases line up with TRBD1. Germline trimming cut 0 bases from V and 7 bases from J; bases unmatched to any gene: 4. Germline-derived CDR1 and CDR2 are SGHRS and YFSETQ. The CDR3 is 14 amino acids. The DNA of the CDR3 is TGCGCCAGCAGCTTGGCCATACAGGGGAATGAGCAGTTCTTC. Translating gives CASSLAIQGNEQFF. The full variable domain, rest sourced from reference TRBV5-1 and TRBJ2-1, is KAGVTQTPRYLIKTRGQQVTLSCSPISGHRSVSWYQQTPGQGLQFLFEYFSETQRNKGNFPGRFSGRQFSNSRSEMNVSTLELGDSALYLCASSLAIQGNEQFFGPGTRLTVL.

This clone was counted once. This chain uses TRBV7-9 with TRBJ2-7; a weak D match, TRBD2 (6 bases). The CDR3 spans 15 residues. Germline loops: CDR1 SEHNR, CDR2 FQNEAQ (reference sequence). V was cut by 5 bases and J by 2 bases, with 16 bases left in between. The CDR3 DNA follows: TGTGCCAGCAGCAGTAACCTCGGAGGGGCCTACGAGCAGTACTTC. Encoded protein: CASSSNLGGAYEQYF.

This sequence joins TRBV5-6 and TRBJ2-6, with D possibly being TRBD1 (6 bases). The germline V gene encodes CDR1 SGHDT and CDR2 YYEEEE. With 5 bases removed from V and 0 bases from J, the gap between germline ends came to 15 bases. The CDR3 sequence is 17 residues long. The CDR3 protein is CASSWGQAFSGANVLTF. CDR3 nucleotide sequence: TGTGCCAGCAGTTGGGGGCAGGCTTTCTCTGGGGCCAACGTCCTGACTTTC.

The J gene is TRBJ2-2, the V gene TRBV5-1, with TRBD1 matching over 7 bases. V was pared by 0 bases and J by 6 bases, with 5 bases of the junction left unmatched. The CDR3 consists of 15 residues. The germline CDR1 and CDR2 sequences are SGHRS and YFSETQ. The CDR3 here is CASSLATGEPGELFF. Here the CDR3 DNA reads TGCGCCAGCAGCTTGGCAACAGGGGAACCCGGGGAGCTGTTTTTT. Full variable domain (outside the CDR3, taken from reference TRBV5-1 and TRBJ2-2): KAGVTQTPRYLIKTRGQQVTLSCSPISGHRSVSWYQQTPGQGLQFLFEYFSETQRNKGNFPGRFSGRQFSNSRSEMNVSTLELGDSALYLCASSLATGEPGELFFGEGSRLTVL.

The genes are TRBV7-9 and TRBJ2-5, with D hard to call. The V gene's germline CDR1 is SEHNR and CDR2 FQNEAQ (reference sequence). This CDR3 is built from 15 residues. V dropped 2 bases and J dropped 1 base, with 11 bases sitting between them. The CDR3 nucleotides read TGTGCCAGCAGCTTAACGACACACGCCCAAGAGACCCAGTACTTC. Its protein product is CASSLTTHAQETQYF.

V and J are TRBV7-9 and TRBJ1-1; D is ambiguous. With 5 bases removed from V and 3 bases from J, the gap between germline ends came to 10 bases. The CDR3 has 13 residues. Germline CDR1 is SEHNR and CDR2 is FQNEAQ (reference sequence). The chain's CDR3 is CASSPTSHTEAFF. The DNA of the CDR3 is TGTGCCAGCAGCCCCACGAGTCACACTGAAGCTTTCTTT.